This T cell receptor beta chain is drawn from a study of TIL therapy for anti-PD-1-resistant metastatic lung cancer. Sequencing used immunoSEQ v3. The method was immunoSEQ multiplex PCR; TCRdb's version includes in-frame clones alone and lacks a portion of them. The profile shows 45,000 to 60,000 clones, roughly 85% of them singletons. V trimming: 4 bases; J trimming: 5 bases; junction bases outside the gene matches: 8. The germline V gene encodes CDR1 SGHRS and CDR2 YFSETQ. The CDR3 covers 15 residues. Documented time point: pre-treatment sample, taken before nivolumab and TIL therapy. The sequencing used blood, collected at baseline. The receptor was isolated from a woman between 30 and 79 years old with non-small cell lung cancer. The V call is TRBV5-1, the J call TRBJ2-1, with 8 bases lining up with TRBD2. The CDR3: CASSRRLASDNEQFF. The CDR3 DNA reads TGCGCCAGCAGCAGGAGACTAGCGTCCGACAATGAGCAGTTCTTC.